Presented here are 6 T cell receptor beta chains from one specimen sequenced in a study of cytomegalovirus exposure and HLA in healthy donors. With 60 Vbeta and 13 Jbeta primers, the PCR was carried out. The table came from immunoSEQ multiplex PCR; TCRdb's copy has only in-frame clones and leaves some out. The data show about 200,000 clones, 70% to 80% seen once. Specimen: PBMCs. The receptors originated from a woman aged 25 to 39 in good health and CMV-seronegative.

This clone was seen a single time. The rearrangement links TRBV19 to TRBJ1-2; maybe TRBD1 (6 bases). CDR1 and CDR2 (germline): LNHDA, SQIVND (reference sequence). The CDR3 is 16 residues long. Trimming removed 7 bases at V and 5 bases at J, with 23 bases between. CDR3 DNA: TGTGCCAGTACGGCGAGAGGGGGACCATCGGTGTATGGCTACACCTTC. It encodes CASTARGGPSVYGYTF.

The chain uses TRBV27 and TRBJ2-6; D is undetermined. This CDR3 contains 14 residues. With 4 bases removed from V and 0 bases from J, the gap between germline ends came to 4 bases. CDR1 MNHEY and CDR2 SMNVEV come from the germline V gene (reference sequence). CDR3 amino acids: CASSSLSGANVLTF. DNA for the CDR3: TGTGCCAGCAGTTCCCTCTCTGGGGCCAACGTCCTGACTTTC.

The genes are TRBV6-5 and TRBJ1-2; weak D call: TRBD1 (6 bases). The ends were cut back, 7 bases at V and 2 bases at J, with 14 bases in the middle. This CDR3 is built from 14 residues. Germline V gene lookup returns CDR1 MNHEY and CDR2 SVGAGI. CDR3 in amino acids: CASTPGQENYGYTF. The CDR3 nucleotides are TGTGCCAGCACTCCGGGACAAGAGAACTATGGCTACACCTTC.

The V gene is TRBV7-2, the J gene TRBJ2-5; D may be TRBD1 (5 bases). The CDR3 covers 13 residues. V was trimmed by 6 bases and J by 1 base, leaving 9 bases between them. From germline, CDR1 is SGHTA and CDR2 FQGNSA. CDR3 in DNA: TGTGCCAGCAGAAGGGGAACCCAAGAGACCCAGTACTTC. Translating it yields CASRRGTQETQYF.

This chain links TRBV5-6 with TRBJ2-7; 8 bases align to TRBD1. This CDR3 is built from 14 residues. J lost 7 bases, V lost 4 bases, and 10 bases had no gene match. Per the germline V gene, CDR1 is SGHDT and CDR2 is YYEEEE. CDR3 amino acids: CASSTYQTGVEQYF. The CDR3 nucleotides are TGTGCCAGCAGCACTTACCAGACAGGGGTTGAGCAGTACTTC. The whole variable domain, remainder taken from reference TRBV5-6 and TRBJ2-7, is DAGVTQSPTHLIKTRGQQVTLRCSPKSGHDTVSWYQQALGQGPQFIFQYYEEEERQRGNFPDRFSGHQFPNYSSELNVNALLLGDSALYLCASSTYQTGVEQYFGPGTRLTVT.

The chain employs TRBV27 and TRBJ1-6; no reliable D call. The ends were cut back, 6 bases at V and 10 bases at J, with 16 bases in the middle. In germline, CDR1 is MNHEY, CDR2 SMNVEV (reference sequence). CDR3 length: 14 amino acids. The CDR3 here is CASSPQPGWSPLHF. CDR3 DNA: TGTGCCAGCAGCCCCCAACCAGGATGGTCACCCCTCCACTTT.